Following are 10 T cell receptor beta chains from one sample sequenced in a study of cytomegalovirus exposure and HLA in healthy donors. 60 Vbeta and 13 Jbeta primers were used in PCR. Using immunoSEQ multiplex PCR, the repertoire was profiled, and TCRdb retains in-frame clones only, with some absent. The sample holds around 110,000 clones, around 64% seen once. Sequencing was carried out using PBMCs. All receptors come from a man aged 25 to 40 in good health and CMV-seropositive.

The chain is built from TRBV6-5 and TRBJ2-1; D gene ambiguous. This CDR3 is 14 amino acids long. Germline-derived CDR1 and CDR2 are MNHEY and SVGAGI. V was pared by 2 bases and J by 9 bases, with 14 bases between. CDR3 bases: TGTGCCAGCAGTTACGACCAGACCTGGGCTGAGCAGTTCTTC. Protein product: CASSYDQTWAEQFF.

The genes are TRBV30 and TRBJ2-3; TRBD2 matches 7 bases. V lost 8 bases to trimming and J lost 3 bases; unmatched junction nucleotides: 14. The CDR3 extends over 15 amino acids. Germline V gives CDR1 GTSNPN, CDR2 SVGIG (reference sequence). The CDR3 sequence is CALVASGRLTDTQYF. The CDR3 coding sequence is TGTGCCCTGGTGGCTAGCGGCCGACTGACAGATACGCAGTATTTT.

CDR3 sequence (DNA): TGTGCCAGCAGTGCCCGAAGTCTAGCGGGAGGGGCGGAGACCCAGTACTTC. Encoded protein: CASSARSLAGGAETQYF. The chain carries TRBV28 and TRBJ2-5, with 12 bases fitting TRBD2. J was trimmed by 5 bases and V by 5 bases; bases with no gene match: 12. The germline V gene encodes CDR1 MDHEN and CDR2 SYDVKM. This CDR3 comprises 17 residues.

J is TRBJ2-1 and V is TRBV11-3; TRBD2 is a possible D gene (6 bases). The CDR3 is 18 residues long. Trimming shortened V by 1 base and J by 7 bases, and 23 bases separated the two germline ends. Germline V CDR1 and CDR2: SGHNT, YENEEA. The CDR3 coding sequence is TGTGCCAGCAGCTTAGGAACGCCTACGACTAGGAGTTTTAATGAGCAGTTCTTC. It yields the protein CASSLGTPTTRSFNEQFF.

The chain links TRBV7-9 to TRBJ1-1; D ambiguous. The CDR3 contains 12 residues. Germline V lookup: CDR1 SEHNR, CDR2 FQNEAQ (reference sequence). V shed 4 bases and J shed 5 bases, with 8 bases lying between them. The CDR3 sequence is CASSSGATEAFF. The CDR3 bases are TGTGCCAGCAGCTCAGGCGCGACTGAAGCTTTCTTT.

The V and J genes are TRBV28 and TRBJ1-2; 9 nucleotides align to TRBD1. Germline V gives CDR1 MDHEN, CDR2 SYDVKM. CDR3 length: 14 amino acids. The J segment lost 7 bases and the V segment lost 3 bases, leaving 6 bases of the junction unmatched. The CDR3 loop is CASSFEGQGLGYTF. As DNA, the CDR3 is TGTGCCAGCAGTTTTGAGGGACAGGGTCTTGGCTACACCTTC.

This clone is a singleton in its sample. The V call is TRBV11-1, the J call TRBJ2-2, with D perhaps TRBD1 (6 bases). Trimming shortened V by 5 bases and J by 1 base, and 14 bases separated the two germline ends. Germline CDR1 is SGHAT and CDR2 is FQDESV (reference sequence). CDR3 size: 16 residues. CDR3 sequence: CASSLGAPLNTGELFF. DNA of the CDR3: TGTGCCAGCAGCCTGGGGGCACCATTGAACACCGGGGAGCTGTTTTTT.

This chain joins TRBV5-6 and TRBJ2-3; D is ambiguous. CDR1 and CDR2 from the germline V gene are SGHDT and YYEEEE. V was cut by 4 bases and J by 4 bases, with 16 bases left in between. The CDR3 has 15 residues. The CDR3 region has the DNA TGTGCCAGCAGCCCTTCCGCGGTGGTAGCAGATACGCAGTATTTT. Amino acids: CASSPSAVVADTQYF.

This sequence joins TRBV27 and TRBJ2-1; 9 nucleotides agree with TRBD2. Germline loops: CDR1 MNHEY, CDR2 SMNVEV (reference sequence). There are 19 residues in the CDR3. J was trimmed by 4 bases and V by 5 bases; bases with no gene match: 18. The CDR3 region is CASSLSGRNYRQDYNEQFF. The CDR3, as DNA: TGTGCCAGCAGTCTCAGCGGGAGGAATTACCGACAAGATTACAATGAGCAGTTCTTC.

V usage is TRBV2 and J usage is TRBJ2-7; 10 bases are a match to TRBD1. The CDR3 covers 15 residues. Germline-derived CDR1 and CDR2 are SNHLY and FYNNEI. The ends lost 8 bases at V and 9 bases at J; junction bases unmatched: 16. The CDR3 reads CASVPGQGMFWMQYF. The CDR3 DNA reads as TGTGCCAGCGTACCGGGACAGGGGATGTTCTGGATGCAGTACTTC.